This T cell receptor (beta chain) was sequenced during a study of blood T cell repertoires in COVID-19. The overall study: In each case, the material was cDNA or gDNA derived from T cells, B-cell-depleted T cells, or PBMCs.

Repertoires were generated with immunoSEQ multiplex PCR, while TCRdb's copy carries only in-frame clones and drops some. This table has roughly 40,000 clones, roughly 76% appearing once. J lost 4 bases, V lost 5 bases, and 4 bases had no gene match. The CDR3 loop spans 13 amino acids. Germline CDR1 KGHSH, CDR2 LQKENI. V gene TRBV18 combines with J gene TRBJ1-1; 7 positions match TRBD1. This sequence was found in a man aged 70-80 years with active or convalescent COVID-19. Sequenced material: peripheral blood. The CDR3 DNA sequence: TGTGCCAGCTCAACTAGGACAGGCACTGAAGCTTTCTTT. Its protein is CASSTRTGTEAFF.